A selection of T cell receptor beta chains follows, all from one sample in a study of identical twins. From the 5' RACE reads, TCRdb called clonotypes with MiXCR, one entry per CDR3 protein. The data contain 500,000 to 600,000 distinct CDR3 sequences, roughly 21% of them singletons. The same sample was also used in a study of T cells expressing NK-cell markers.

Sequencing used CD4+ T cells sorted from blood. All receptors come from a woman aged 18-29 years in good health. The CDR3 runs from the conserved cysteine through the conserved F or W. A D gene is named only where the DNA matches it firmly. Part of the rows lack a size; the others show once, few, many or a class for expanded clones.

>.|.|TRBV11-2|TRBJ2-7
TGTGCCAGCAGCCGTTATTCAGCCGGGGGTATCGAGCAGTACTTC
CASSRYSAGGIEQYF
>TRBD2|few|TRBV29-1|TRBJ2-3
TGCAGCGTGGGGGGAGAGCGGGGGTTCACAGATACGCAGTATTTT
CSVGGERGFTDTQYF
>.|.|TRBV24-1|TRBJ1-5
TGTGCCACCTGGGAGGGGATCTTTTGCGCTAATCAGCCCCAGCATTTT
CATWEGIFCANQPQHF
>TRBD2|few|TRBV7-9|TRBJ2-3
TGTGCCAGCAGCCCGGGGTCGACTAGCGGAAACACAGATACGCAGTATTTT
CASSPGSTSGNTDTQYF
>.|.|TRBV5-1|TRBJ2-2
TGCGCCAGCAGAGGGACGGCCGCGAACACCGGGGAGCTGTTTTTT
CASRGTAANTGELFF
>TRBD2|.|TRBV9|TRBJ2-5
TGTGCCAGCAGCGAAAGAGGGACTAGCGGGGAGACCCAGTACTTC
CASSERGTSGETQYF
>.|.|TRBV2|TRBJ1-1
TGTGCCAGCAGTCCCGGGACCTCGGGGACTGAAGCTTTCTTT
CASSPGTSGTEAFF
>.|.|TRBV29-1|TRBJ2-1
TGCAGCGTTGAGCGGGCGGGGATGGATGAGCAGTTCTTC
CSVERAGMDEQFF
>TRBD2|few|TRBV10-2|TRBJ2-7
TGCGCCAGCAGACAACCGGGACTAGCTGACTACGAGCAGTACTTC
CASRQPGLADYEQYF
>TRBD1|few|TRBV7-6|TRBJ1-2
TGTGCCAGCAGTGGCCTCGGGACAGGGGATGGCTACACCTTC
CASSGLGTGDGYTF
>.|.|TRBV7-9|TRBJ1-5
TGTGCCAGCAGCTTTCAAGGGGACAATCAGCCCCAGCATTTT
CASSFQGDNQPQHF